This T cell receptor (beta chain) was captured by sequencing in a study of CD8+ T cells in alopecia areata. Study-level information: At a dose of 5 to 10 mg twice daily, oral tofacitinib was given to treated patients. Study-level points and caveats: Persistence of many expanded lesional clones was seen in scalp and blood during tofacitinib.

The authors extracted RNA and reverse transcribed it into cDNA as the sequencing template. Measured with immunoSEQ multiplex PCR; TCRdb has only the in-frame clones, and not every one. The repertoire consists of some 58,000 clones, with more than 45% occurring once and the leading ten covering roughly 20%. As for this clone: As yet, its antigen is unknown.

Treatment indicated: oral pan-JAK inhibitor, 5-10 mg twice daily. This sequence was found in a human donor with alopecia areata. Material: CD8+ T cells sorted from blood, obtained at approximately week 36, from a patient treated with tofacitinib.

The CDR3 loop is CASSLELGSTDTQYF. The CDR3 bases are TGTGCCAGCAGCTTAGAACTAGGAAGCACAGATACGCAGTATTTT. V usage is TRBV7-2 and J usage is TRBJ2-3, with D possibly matching TRBD2 (5 bases). Germline V CDR1 and CDR2: SGHTA, FQGNSA. V gave up 1 base and J gave up 0 bases, with 8 bases separating them. The CDR3 loop spans 15 amino acids.